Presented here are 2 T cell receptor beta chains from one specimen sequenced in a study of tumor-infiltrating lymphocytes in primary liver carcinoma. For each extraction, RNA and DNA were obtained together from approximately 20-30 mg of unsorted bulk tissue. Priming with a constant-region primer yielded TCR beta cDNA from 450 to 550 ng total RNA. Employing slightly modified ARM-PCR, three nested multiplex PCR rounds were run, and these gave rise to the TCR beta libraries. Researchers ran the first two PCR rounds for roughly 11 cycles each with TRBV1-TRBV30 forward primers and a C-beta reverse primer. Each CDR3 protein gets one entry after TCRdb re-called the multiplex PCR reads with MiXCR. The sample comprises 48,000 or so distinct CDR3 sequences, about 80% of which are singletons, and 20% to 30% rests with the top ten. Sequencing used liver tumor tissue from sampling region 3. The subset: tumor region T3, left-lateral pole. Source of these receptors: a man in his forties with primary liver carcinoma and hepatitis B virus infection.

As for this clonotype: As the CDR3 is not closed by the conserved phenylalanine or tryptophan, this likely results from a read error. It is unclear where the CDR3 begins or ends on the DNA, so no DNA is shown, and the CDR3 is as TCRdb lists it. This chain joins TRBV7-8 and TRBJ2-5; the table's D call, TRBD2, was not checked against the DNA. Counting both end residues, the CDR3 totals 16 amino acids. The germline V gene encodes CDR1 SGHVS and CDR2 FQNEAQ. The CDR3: CASSLSLGLPKKGQYL.

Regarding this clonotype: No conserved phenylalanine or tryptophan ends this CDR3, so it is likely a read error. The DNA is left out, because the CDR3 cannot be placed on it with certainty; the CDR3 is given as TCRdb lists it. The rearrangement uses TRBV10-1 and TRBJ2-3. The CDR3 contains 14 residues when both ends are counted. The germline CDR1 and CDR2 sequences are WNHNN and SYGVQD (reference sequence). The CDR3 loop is CASSETVITDTHYY.